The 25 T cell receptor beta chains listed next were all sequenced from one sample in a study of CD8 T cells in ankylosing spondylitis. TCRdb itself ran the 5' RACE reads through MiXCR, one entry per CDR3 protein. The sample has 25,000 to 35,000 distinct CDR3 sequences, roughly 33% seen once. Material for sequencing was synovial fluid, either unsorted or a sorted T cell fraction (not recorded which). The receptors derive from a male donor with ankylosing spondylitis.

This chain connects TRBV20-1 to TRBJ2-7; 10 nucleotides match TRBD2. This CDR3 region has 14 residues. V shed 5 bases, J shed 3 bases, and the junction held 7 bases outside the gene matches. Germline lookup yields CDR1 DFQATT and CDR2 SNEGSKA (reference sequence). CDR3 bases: TGCAGTGCTCCCGGGACTAGCGAGGTCTACGAGCAGTACTTC. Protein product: CSAPGTSEVYEQYF.

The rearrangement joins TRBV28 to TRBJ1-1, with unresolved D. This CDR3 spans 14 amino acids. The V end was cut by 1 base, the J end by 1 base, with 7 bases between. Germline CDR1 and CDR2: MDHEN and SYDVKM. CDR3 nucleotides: TGTGCCAGCAGTTTATTCCCCGAGAACACTGAAGCTTTCTTT. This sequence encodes CASSLFPENTEAFF.

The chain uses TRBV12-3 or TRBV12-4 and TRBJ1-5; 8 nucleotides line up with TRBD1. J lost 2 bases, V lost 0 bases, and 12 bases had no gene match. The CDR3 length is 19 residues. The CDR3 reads CASSLAMLSRGLGNQPQHF. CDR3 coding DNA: TGTGCCAGCAGTTTAGCGATGTTGTCCAGGGGGCTTGGCAATCAGCCCCAGCATTTT.

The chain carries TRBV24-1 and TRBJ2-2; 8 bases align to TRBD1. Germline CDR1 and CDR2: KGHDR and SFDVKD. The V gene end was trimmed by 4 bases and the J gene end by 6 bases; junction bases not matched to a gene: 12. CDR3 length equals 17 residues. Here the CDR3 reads CATSDLDRGSQPGELFF. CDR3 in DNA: TGTGCCACCAGTGACCTTGACAGGGGTTCCCAACCCGGGGAGCTGTTTTTT.

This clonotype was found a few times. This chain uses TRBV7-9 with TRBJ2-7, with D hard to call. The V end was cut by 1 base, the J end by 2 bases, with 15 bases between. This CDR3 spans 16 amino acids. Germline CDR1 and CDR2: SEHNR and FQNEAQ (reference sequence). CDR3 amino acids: CASSLGPTTMTYEQYF. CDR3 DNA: TGTGCCAGCAGCTTAGGTCCAACGACGATGACCTACGAGCAGTACTTC. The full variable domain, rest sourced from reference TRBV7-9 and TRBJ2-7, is DTGVSQNPRHKITKRGQNVTFRCDPISEHNRLYWYRQTLGQGPEFLTYFQNEAQLEKSRLLSDRFSAERPKGSFSTLEIQRTEQGDSAMYLCASSLGPTTMTYEQYFGPGTRLTVT.

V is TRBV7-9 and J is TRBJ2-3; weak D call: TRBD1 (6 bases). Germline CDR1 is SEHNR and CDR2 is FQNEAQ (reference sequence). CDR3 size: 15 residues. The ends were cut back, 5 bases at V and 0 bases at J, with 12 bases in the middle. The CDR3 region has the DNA TGTGCCAGCAGCCCGCCCAGGGGCAGCACAGATACGCAGTATTTT. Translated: CASSPPRGSTDTQYF. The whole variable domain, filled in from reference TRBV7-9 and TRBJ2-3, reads DTGVSQNPRHKITKRGQNVTFRCDPISEHNRLYWYRQTLGQGPEFLTYFQNEAQLEKSRLLSDRFSAERPKGSFSTLEIQRTEQGDSAMYLCASSPPRGSTDTQYFGPGTRLTVL.

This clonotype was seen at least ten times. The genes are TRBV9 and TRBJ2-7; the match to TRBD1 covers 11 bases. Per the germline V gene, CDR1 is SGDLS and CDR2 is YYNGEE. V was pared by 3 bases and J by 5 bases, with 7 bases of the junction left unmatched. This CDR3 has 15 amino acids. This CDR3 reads CASSDGQGARHEQYF. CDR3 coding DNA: TGTGCCAGCAGCGACGGACAGGGGGCTAGACACGAGCAGTACTTC.

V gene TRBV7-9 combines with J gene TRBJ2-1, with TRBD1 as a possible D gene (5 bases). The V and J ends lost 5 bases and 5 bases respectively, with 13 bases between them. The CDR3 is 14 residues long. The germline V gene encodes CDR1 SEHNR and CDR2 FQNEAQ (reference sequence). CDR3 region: CASSTRTRHNEQFF. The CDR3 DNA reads TGTGCCAGCAGCACACGGACAAGACACAATGAGCAGTTCTTC.

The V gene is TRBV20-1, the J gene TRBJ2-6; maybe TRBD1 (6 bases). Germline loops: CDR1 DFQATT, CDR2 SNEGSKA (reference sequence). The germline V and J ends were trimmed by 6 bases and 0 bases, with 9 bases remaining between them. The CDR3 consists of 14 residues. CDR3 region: CSAAGDSGANVLTF. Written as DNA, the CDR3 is TGCAGTGCGGCAGGGGACTCTGGGGCCAACGTCCTGACTTTC.

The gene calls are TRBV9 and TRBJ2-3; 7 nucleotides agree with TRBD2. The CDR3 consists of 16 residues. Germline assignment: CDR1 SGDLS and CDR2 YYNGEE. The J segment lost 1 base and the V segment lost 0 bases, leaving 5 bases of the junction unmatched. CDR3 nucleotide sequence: TGTGCCAGCAGCGTAGAACTAACTAGCGGCACAGATACGCAGTATTTT. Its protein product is CASSVELTSGTDTQYF.

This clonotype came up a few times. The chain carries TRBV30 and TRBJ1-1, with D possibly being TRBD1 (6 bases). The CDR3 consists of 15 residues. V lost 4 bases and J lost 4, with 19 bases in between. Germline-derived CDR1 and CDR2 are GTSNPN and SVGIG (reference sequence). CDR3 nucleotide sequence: TGTGCCTGGACTCCCAGACAGGAATTGAGCACTGAAGCTTTCTTT. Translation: CAWTPRQELSTEAFF.

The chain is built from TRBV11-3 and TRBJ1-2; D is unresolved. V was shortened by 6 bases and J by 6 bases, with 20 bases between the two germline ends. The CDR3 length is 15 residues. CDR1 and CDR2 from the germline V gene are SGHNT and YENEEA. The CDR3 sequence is CASSPRGYIKNGYTF. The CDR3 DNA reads TGTGCCAGCAGTCCCAGAGGTTATATAAAAAATGGCTACACCTTC. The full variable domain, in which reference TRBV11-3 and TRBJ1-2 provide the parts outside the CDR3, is EAGVVQSPRYKIIEKKQPVAFWCNPISGHNTLYWYLQNLGQGPELLIRYENEEAVDDSQLPKDRFSAERLKGVDSTLKIQPAELGDSAVYLCASSPRGYIKNGYTFGSGTRLTVV.

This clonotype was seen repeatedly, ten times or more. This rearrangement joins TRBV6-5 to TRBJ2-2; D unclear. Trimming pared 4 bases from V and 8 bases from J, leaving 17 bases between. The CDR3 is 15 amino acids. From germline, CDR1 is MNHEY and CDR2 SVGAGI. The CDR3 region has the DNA TGTGCCAGCAGTTCCCAGACCGCCATGGTGGGGGAGCTGTTTTTT. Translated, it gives CASSSQTAMVGELFF.

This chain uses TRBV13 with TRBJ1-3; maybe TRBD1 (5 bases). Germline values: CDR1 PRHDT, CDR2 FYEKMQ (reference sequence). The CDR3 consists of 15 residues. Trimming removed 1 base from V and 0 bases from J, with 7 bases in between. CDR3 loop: CASSLEGSSGNTIYF. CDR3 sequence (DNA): TGTGCCAGCAGCTTAGAGGGGAGCTCTGGAAACACCATATATTTT.

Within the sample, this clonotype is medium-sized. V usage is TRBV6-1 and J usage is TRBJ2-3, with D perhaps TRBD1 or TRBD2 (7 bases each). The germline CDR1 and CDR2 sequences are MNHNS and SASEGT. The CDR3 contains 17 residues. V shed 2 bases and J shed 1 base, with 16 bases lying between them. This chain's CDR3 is CASSERRGGAGTDTQYF. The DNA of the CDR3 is TGTGCCAGCAGTGAACGCAGGGGGGGCGCAGGCACAGATACGCAGTATTTT.

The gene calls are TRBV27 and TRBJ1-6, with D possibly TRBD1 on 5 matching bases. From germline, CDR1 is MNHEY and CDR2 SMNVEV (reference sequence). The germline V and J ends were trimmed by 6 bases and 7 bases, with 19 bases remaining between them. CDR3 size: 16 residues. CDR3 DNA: TGTGCCAGCAGCTCCGGGACTTCTCCCGGGAATTCACCCCTCCACTTT. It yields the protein CASSSGTSPGNSPLHF.

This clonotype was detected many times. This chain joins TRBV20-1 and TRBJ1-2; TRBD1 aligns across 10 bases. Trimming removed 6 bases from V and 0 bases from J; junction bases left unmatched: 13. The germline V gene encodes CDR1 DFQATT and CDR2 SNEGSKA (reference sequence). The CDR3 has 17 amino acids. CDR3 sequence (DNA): TGCAGTGCAATAGACCGGGACAGGGGACCTGCTAACTATGGCTACACCTTC. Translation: CSAIDRDRGPANYGYTF.

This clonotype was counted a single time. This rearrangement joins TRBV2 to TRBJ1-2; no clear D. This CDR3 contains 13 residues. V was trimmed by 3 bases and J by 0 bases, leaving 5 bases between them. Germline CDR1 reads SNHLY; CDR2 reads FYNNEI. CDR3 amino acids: CASSDESNYGYTF. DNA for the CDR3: TGTGCCAGCAGTGACGAATCTAACTATGGCTACACCTTC.

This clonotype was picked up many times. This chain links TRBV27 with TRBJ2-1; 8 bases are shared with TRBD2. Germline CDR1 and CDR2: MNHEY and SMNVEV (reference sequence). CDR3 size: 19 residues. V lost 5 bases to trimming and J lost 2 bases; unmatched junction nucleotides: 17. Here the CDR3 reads CASSGATGFSGMAYNEQFF. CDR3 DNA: TGTGCCAGCAGTGGGGCCACAGGGTTTAGCGGGATGGCCTACAATGAGCAGTTCTTC.

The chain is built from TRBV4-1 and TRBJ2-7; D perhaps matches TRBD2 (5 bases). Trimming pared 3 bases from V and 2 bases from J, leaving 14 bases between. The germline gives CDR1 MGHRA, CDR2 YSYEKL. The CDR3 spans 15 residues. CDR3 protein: CASSQTSGRAYEQYF. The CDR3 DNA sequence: TGCGCCAGCAGCCAGACAAGCGGCCGAGCCTACGAGCAGTACTTC.

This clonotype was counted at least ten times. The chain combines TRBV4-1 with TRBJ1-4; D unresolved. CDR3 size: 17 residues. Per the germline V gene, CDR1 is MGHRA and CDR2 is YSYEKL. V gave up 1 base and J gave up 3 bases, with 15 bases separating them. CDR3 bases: TGCGCCAGCAGCCAAGGCCGGCTGACAATCCCTAATGAAAAACTGTTTTTT. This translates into CASSQGRLTIPNEKLFF.

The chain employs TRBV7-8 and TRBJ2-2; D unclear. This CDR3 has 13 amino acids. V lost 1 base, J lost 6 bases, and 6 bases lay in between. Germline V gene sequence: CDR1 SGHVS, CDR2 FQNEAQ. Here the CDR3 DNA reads TGTGCCAGCAGCTTAGTTACCGCCGGGGAGCTGTTTTTT. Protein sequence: CASSLVTAGELFF.

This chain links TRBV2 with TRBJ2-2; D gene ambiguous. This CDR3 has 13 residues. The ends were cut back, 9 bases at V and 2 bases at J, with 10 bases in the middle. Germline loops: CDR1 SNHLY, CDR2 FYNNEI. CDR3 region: CARNTLNTGELFF. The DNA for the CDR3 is TGTGCCAGGAACACCCTAAACACCGGGGAGCTGTTTTTT.

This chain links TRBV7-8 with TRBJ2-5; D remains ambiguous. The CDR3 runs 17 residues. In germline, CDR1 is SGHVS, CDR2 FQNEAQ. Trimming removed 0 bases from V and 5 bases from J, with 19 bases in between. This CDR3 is CASSLAPGFTEMETQYF. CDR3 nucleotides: TGTGCCAGCAGCTTAGCCCCGGGCTTTACGGAGATGGAGACCCAGTACTTC.

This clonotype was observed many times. CDR3: CASSPGRSGANVLTF. CDR3 nucleotide sequence: TGTGCCAGCAGTCCGGGACGTTCTGGGGCCAACGTCCTGACTTTC. The rearrangement uses TRBV12-3 or TRBV12-4 and TRBJ2-6, with D possibly being TRBD1 or TRBD2 (5 bases each). Trimming took 5 bases from V and 1 from J, leaving 9 bases between them. CDR3 length equals 15 residues.